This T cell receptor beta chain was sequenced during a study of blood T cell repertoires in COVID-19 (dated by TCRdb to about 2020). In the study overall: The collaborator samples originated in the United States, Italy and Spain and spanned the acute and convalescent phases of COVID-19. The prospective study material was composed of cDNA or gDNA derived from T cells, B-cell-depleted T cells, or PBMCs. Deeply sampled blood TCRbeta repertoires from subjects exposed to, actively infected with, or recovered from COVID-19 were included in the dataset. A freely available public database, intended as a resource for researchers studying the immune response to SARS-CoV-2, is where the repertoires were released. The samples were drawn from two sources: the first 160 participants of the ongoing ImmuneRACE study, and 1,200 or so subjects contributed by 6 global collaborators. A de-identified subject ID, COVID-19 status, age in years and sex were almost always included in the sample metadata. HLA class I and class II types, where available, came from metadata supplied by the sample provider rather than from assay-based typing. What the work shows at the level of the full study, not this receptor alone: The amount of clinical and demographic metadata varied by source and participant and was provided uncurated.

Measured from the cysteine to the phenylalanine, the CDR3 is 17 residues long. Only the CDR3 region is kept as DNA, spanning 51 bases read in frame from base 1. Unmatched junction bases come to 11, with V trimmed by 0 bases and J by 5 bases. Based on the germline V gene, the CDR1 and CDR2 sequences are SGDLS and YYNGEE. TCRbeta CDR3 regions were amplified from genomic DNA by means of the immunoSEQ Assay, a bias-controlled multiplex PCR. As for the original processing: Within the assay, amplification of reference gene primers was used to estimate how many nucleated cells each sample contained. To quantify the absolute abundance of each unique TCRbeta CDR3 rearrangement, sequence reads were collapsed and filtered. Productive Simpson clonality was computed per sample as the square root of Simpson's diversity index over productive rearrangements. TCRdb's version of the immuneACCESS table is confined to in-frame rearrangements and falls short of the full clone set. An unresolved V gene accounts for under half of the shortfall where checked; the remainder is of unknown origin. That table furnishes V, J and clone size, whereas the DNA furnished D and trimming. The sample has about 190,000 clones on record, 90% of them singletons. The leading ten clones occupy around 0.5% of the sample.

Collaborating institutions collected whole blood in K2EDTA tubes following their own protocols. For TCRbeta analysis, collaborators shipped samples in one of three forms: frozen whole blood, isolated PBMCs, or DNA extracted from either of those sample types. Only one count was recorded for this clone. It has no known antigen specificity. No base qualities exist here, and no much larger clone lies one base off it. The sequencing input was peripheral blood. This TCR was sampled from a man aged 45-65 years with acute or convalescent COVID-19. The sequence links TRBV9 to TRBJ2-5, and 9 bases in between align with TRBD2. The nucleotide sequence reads TGTGCCAGCAGCGTAGCTGGAGCGGGGGGAGGTTGGGAGACCCAGTACTTC. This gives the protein CASSVAGAGGGWETQYF. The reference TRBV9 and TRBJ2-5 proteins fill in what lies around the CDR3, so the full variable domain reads DSGVTQTPKHLITATGQRVTLRCSPRSGDLSVYWYQQSLDQGLQFLIQYYNGEERAKGNILERFSAQQFPDLHSELNLSSLELGDSALYFCASSVAGAGGGWETQYFGPGTRLLVL.